These T cell receptor beta chains were read from a single sample in a study of beta chain features in type 1 diabetes. The data were produced by immunoSEQ multiplex PCR, yet TCRdb's version contains in-frame clones alone and is incomplete. The data contain just over 600,000 clones, around a sixth of them singletons. The sequencing sample was made of naive CD4+ T cells from blood. The source is a man between 18 and 29 years old in good health. Each CDR3 is given with its conserved first and last residue. Fields, in order: J gene, V gene, D gene, clone size, CDR3 DNA, CDR3 protein. D genes are given only for firm matches. Clone size is given for some rows only: seen once, a few or many times, or a class if the clone is expanded.

TRBJ1-5 TRBV9 TRBD1 few TGTGCCAGCAGCGTGGGACAGCATCAGCCCCAGCATTTT CASSVGQHQPQHF
TRBJ2-3 TRBV9 TRBD2 few TGTGCCAGCAGCGTAGCCGGGAGGGCCCCCCATACGCAGTATTTT CASSVAGRAPHTQYF
TRBJ1-1 TRBV7-2 . few TGTGCCAGCAGCCGACAGGTCAACACTGAAGCTTTCTTT CASSRQVNTEAFF
TRBJ2-5 TRBV6-5 . few TGTGCCAGCGAGGTCCCGGGGCAAGAGACCCAGTACTTC CASEVPGQETQYF
TRBJ2-7 TRBV7-3 TRBD1 . TGTGCCAGCAGCCCCGGGCAGGGGGCCTACGAGCAGTACTTC CASSPGQGAYEQYF
TRBJ2-2 TRBV2 TRBD1 few TGTGCCAGCAGTCTGACAGGGTATCTCACCGGGGAGCTGTTTTTT CASSLTGYLTGELFF
TRBJ1-5 TRBV20-1 . . TGCAGTGCCGCCCCTGCTTTGGCCCAGCATTTT CSAAPALAQHF
TRBJ1-6 TRBV6-5 TRBD1 few TGTGCCAGCAGTTACTCCGGGACAGGGCTTCGTTCACCCCTCCACTTT CASSYSGTGLRSPLHF
TRBJ1-1 TRBV12-5 . . TGTGCTAGTGGTCCTGACAGACACACTGAAGCTTTCTTT CASGPDRHTEAFF
TRBJ1-1 TRBV7-2 . . TGTGCCAGCAGCTTAGCGAGGCAGGGGGAAGCTTTCTTT CASSLARQGEAFF
TRBJ2-3 TRBV7-9 . few TGTGCCAGCAGCCGGGACGGTCGGGGCACAGATACGCAGTATTTT CASSRDGRGTDTQYF
TRBJ2-5 TRBV4-1 TRBD1 few TGCGCCAGCAGCCAAGTCGGACAGGGGAGGGAGACCCAGTACTTC CASSQVGQGRETQYF
TRBJ2-6 TRBV28 . . TGTGCCAGCAGTGCCCCGTATGGTAAGAGGTCTGGGGCCAACGTCCTGACTTTC CASSAPYGKRSGANVLTF
TRBJ2-7 TRBV10-3 . few TGTGCCATCAGTCCGTATGGGACCTACGAGCAGTACTTC CAISPYGTYEQYF
TRBJ1-1 TRBV18 TRBD1 . TGTGCCAGCTCCCCGCGCGAGACAGGGGCCCTAATGAGCACTGAAGCTTTCTTT CASSPRETGALMSTEAFF
TRBJ2-5 TRBV19 TRBD1 few TGTGCCAGTAGAAACAGGGGGCTAGAGACCCAGTACTTC CASRNRGLETQYF
TRBJ1-5 TRBV9 . once TGTGCCAGCAGCGTAGCTGGGAATCAGCCCCAGCATTTT CASSVAGNQPQHF
TRBJ2-4 TRBV27 . few TGTGCCAGCAGTTTACTGACTGGGGGCAGCTCTAGGCGGAACATTCAGTACTTC CASSLLTGGSSRRNIQYF
TRBJ2-1 TRBV5-1 . few TGCGCCAGCAGCTTGGTTCGCCAGGGGAACAATGAGCAGTTCTTC CASSLVRQGNNEQFF
TRBJ2-7 TRBV5-1 . . TGCGCCAGCAGCCTCGGTACCTACGAGCAGTACTTC CASSLGTYEQYF
TRBJ2-1 TRBV6-5 . . TGTGCCAGCAGTTACTCCGCGGGATCCTACAATGAGCAGTTCTTC CASSYSAGSYNEQFF
TRBJ2-1 TRBV27 TRBD2 once TGTGCCAGCAGTTTCGCCGGCGGGACTAGCGGGGGGCCCCTCAATGAGCAGTTCTTC CASSFAGGTSGGPLNEQFF
TRBJ1-1 TRBV30 TRBD1 . TGTGCCTGGAAACCAACGCTTATCCGACAGGGGATGAACACTGAAGCTTTCTTT CAWKPTLIRQGMNTEAFF
TRBJ2-1 TRBV7-3 . few TGTGCCAGCAGCCCTAGGGGGATAGGGAATAATGAGCAGTTCTTC CASSPRGIGNNEQFF
TRBJ1-2 TRBV14 . few TGTGCCAGCAGCGGATTGGGGCGAGCTACAGGGTTCCATGGCTACACCTTC CASSGLGRATGFHGYTF
TRBJ2-7 TRBV9 . . TGTGCCAGCAGCGTAGAGGGCAGAACCTACGAGCAGTACTTC CASSVEGRTYEQYF